The entry that follows covers one T cell receptor (beta chain) sequence. No antigen is known for it. Trimming took 2 bases from V and 2 from J, leaving 9 bases between them. The CDR3 has 14 amino acids. Germline V CDR1 and CDR2: MDHEN, SYDVKM. Both 60 Vbeta primers and 13 Jbeta primers went into the PCR. Sequenced by immunoSEQ multiplex PCR; TCRdb stores in-frame clones only, minus some. The sample lists roughly 150,000 clones, roughly 79% seen once, with about 1% in the top ten. These data originate in a study of cytomegalovirus exposure and HLA in healthy donors. Study summary: Falling in the Caucasian-associated ancestry cluster were 81% of under 500 genotyped donors.

Overall study findings and caveats: In vitro data verified a few CMV-associated chains as specific for CMV antigens. CMV serostatus was the sole immune exposure data available. A later analysis reportedly found that, within productive TCRs, an Asian-associated ancestry cluster had fewer N-insertions than the mean observed across the roughly 690 donors.

This receptor was identified in a woman in her 40s in good health and CMV-seronegative. This chain joins TRBV28 and TRBJ1-1; no firm D call. Sequencing input: PBMCs. CDR3 DNA sequence: TGTGCCAGCAGTTTAACACAGATTAACACTGAAGCTTTCTTT. Its translation: CASSLTQINTEAFF.